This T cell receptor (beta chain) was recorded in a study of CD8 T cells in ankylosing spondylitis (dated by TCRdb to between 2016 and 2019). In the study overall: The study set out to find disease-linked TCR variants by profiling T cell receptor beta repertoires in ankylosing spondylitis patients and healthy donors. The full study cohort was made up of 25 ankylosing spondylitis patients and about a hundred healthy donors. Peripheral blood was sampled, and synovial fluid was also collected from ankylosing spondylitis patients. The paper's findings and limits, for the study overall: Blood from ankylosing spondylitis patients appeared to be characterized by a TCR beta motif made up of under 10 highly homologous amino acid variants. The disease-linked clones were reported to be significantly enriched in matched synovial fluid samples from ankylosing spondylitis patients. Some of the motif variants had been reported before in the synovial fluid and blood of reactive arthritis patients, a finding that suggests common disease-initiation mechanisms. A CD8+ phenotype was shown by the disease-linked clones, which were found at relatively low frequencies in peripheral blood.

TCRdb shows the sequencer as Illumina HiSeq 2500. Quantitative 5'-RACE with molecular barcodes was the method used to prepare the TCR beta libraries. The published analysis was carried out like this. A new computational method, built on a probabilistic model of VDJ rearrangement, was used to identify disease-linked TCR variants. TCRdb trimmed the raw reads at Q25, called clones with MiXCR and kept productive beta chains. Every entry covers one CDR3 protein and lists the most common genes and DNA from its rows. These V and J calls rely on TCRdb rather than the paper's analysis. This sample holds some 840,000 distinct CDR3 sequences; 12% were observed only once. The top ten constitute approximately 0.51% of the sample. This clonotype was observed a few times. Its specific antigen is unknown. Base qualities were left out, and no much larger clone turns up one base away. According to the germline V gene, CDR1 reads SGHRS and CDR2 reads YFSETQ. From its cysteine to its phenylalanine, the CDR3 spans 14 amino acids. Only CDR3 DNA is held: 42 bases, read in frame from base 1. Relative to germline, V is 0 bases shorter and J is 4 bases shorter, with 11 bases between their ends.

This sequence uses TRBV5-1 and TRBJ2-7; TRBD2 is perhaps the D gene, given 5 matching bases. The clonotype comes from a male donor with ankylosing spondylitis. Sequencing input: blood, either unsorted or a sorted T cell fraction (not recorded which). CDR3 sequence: CASSLGGAPYEQYF. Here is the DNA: TGCGCCAGCAGCTTGGGGGGAGCACCTTACGAGCAGTACTTC.